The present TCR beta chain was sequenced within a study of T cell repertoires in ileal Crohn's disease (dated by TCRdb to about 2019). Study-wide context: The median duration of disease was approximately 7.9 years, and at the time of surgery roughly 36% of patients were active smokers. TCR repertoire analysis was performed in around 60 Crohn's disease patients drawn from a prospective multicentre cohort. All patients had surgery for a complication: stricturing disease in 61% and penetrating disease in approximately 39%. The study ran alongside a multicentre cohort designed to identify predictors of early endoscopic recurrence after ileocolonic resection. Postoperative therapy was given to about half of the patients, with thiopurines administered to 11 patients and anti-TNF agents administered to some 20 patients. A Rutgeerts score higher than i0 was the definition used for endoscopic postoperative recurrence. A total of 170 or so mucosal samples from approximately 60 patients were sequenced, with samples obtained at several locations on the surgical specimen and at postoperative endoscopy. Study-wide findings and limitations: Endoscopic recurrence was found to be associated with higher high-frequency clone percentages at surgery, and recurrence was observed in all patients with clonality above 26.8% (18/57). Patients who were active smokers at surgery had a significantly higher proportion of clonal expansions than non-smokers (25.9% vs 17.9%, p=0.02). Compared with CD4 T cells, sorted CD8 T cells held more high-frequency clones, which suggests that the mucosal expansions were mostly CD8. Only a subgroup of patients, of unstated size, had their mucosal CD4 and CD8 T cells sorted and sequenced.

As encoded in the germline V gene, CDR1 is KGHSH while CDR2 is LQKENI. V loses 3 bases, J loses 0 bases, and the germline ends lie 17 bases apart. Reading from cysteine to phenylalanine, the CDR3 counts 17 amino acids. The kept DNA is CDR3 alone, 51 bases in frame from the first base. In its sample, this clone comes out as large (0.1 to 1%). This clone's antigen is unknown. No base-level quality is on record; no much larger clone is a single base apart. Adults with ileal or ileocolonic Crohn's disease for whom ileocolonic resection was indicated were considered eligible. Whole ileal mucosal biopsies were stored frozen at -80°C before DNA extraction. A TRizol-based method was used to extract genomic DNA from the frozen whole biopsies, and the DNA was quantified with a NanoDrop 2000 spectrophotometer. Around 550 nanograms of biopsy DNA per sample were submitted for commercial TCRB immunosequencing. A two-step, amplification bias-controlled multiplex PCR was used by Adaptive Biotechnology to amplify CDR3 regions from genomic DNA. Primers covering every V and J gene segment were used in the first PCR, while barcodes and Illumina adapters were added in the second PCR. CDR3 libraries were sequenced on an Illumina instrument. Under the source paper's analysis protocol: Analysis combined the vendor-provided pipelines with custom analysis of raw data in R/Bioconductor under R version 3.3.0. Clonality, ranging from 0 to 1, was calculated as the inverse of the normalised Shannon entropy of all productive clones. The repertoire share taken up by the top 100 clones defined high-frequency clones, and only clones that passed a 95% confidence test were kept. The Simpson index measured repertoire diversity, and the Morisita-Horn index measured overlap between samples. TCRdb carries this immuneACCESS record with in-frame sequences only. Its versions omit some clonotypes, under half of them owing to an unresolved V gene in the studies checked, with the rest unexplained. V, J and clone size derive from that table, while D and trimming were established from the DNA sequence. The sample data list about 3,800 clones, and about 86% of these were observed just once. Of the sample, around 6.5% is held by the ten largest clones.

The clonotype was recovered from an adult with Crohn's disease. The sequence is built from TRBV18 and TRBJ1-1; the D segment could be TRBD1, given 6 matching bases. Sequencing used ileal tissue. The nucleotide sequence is TGTGCCAGCTCACCGCTCAGGGGACCCGCGGTGAACACTGAAGCTTTCTTT. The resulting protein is CASSPLRGPAVNTEAFF.